This entry lists 25 T cell receptor beta chains sequenced from one sample in a study of Ad26.COV2.S vaccination and SARS-CoV-2 variants (dated by TCRdb to about 2021). The library was built by means of the immunoSEQ multiplex PCR assay. TCRdb's version of the immuneACCESS table is confined to in-frame rearrangements and falls short of the full clone set. An unresolved V gene accounts for under half of the shortfall where checked; the remainder is of unknown origin. The sample has 300,000 to 350,000 clones on record, about 82% of them singletons. The ten largest account for 2% to 2.5% of the sample. The treatment or condition label for this specimen denotes: around 19 received Ad26.COV2.S at low or high dose, single or two shots; 5 received placebo; per-sample allocation not given. For vaccine and placebo recipients, the sequenced repertoires came from samples collected on day 63 after the first injection.

Sequences were derived from peripheral blood, sampled in a trial of Ad26.COV2.S vaccine versus placebo. The receptors were sampled from a person aged 18 to 65 who received the Ad26.COV2.S COVID-19 vaccine or a placebo.

This chain joins TRBV7-9 and TRBJ2-7; D gene uncertain. The CDR3 sequence is 11 residues long. Germline CDR1 SEHNR, CDR2 FQNEAQ (reference sequence). V lost 7 bases, J lost 3 bases, and 7 bases lay in between. CDR3 residues: CASTPHYEQYF. In nucleotides, the CDR3 is TGTGCCAGCACCCCACACTACGAGCAGTACTTC.

The J gene is TRBJ1-2, the V gene TRBV5-1; weak D call: TRBD1 (5 bases). This CDR3 is built from 16 residues. CDR1 SGHRS and CDR2 YFSETQ come from the germline V gene. V dropped 0 bases and J dropped 6 bases, with 18 bases sitting between them. The CDR3 is CASSLERGRWTDGYTF. The DNA of the CDR3 is TGCGCCAGCAGCTTGGAACGGGGCAGGTGGACGGATGGCTACACCTTC.

The chain recombines TRBV7-3 with TRBJ2-5; TRBD2 aligns across 9 bases. The ends lost 4 bases at V and 3 bases at J; junction bases unmatched: 6. Germline V gene lookup returns CDR1 SGHTA and CDR2 FQGTGA. This CDR3 is 15 amino acids long. CDR3 amino acids: CASSSRGGHEETQYF. The CDR3 region has the DNA TGTGCCAGCAGCTCGCGGGGGGGCCACGAAGAGACCCAGTACTTC.

V and J are TRBV6-5 and TRBJ1-5; 7 positions agree with TRBD1. The CDR3 contains 13 residues. Germline V gene lookup returns CDR1 MNHEY and CDR2 SVGAGI. V trimming: 5 bases; J trimming: 4 bases; junction bases outside the gene matches: 2. The CDR3 loop is CASSSRGNQPQHF. CDR3 in DNA: TGTGCCAGCAGTAGCAGGGGGAATCAGCCCCAGCATTTT.

CDR3 nucleotide sequence: TGCAGTGCTAGTTCCGGGACAGGGTACGGGGAGACCCAGTACTTC. Amino acids: CSASSGTGYGETQYF. The rearrangement uses TRBV20-1 and TRBJ2-5, with TRBD1 matching over 9 bases. The J segment lost 5 bases and the V segment lost 3 bases, leaving 10 bases of the junction unmatched. Germline CDR1 reads DFQATT; CDR2 reads SNEGSKA (reference sequence). The CDR3 is 15 amino acids.

V gene TRBV27 combines with J gene TRBJ2-1; D is unclear. CDR3 length equals 12 residues. The V gene's germline CDR1 is MNHEY and CDR2 SMNVEV (reference sequence). V was trimmed by 3 bases and J by 3 bases, leaving 3 bases between them. The CDR3 region has the DNA TGTGCCAGCAGTTTTGGCTACAATGAGCAGTTCTTC. Its translation is CASSFGYNEQFF.

J is TRBJ2-2 and V is TRBV28; TRBD1 matches 8 bases. The CDR3 extends over 15 amino acids. The J segment lost 6 bases and the V segment lost 10 bases, leaving 13 bases of the junction unmatched. The V gene's germline CDR1 is MDHEN and CDR2 SYDVKM. CDR3 residues: CATRRQGAFAGELFF. The CDR3, as DNA: TGTGCCACCAGGAGGCAGGGGGCTTTCGCCGGGGAGCTGTTTTTT.

The chain uses TRBV28 and TRBJ1-6; D is possibly TRBD1 (5 bases). With 5 bases removed from V and 7 bases from J, the gap between germline ends came to 15 bases. Germline CDR1 is MDHEN and CDR2 is SYDVKM. The CDR3 loop spans 15 amino acids. The CDR3 DNA sequence: TGTGCCAGCAGTCCTCCGGGACGGGGAAATTCACCCCTCCACTTT. This codes for CASSPPGRGNSPLHF. The whole variable domain, filled in from reference TRBV28 and TRBJ1-6, reads DVKVTQSSRYLVKRTGEKVFLECVQDMDHENMFWYRQDPGLGLRLIYFSYDVKMKEKGDIPEGYSVSREKKERFSLILESASTNQTSMYLCASSPPGRGNSPLHFGNGTRLTVT.

Turning to this clone: One end of the junction is discordant with germline, which a read error may explain. This chain connects TRBV5-1 to TRBJ2-2; no firm D call. The CDR3 totals 13 residues. CDR1 and CDR2 (germline): SGHRS, YFSETQ. CDR3 sequence: CASSPTLAGELFF. In nucleotides, the CDR3 is TGCGCCAGCAGCCCGACACTGGCCGGTGAGCTGTTTTTT.

The V and J genes are TRBV11-1 and TRBJ2-1; D uncertain. Germline lookup yields CDR1 SGHAT and CDR2 FQDESV (reference sequence). Deletions cut 5 bases from V and 9 bases from J, with 8 bases between. CDR3 length equals 11 residues. CDR3 sequence reads: CASSVGGEQFF. The CDR3 DNA follows: TGTGCCAGCAGCGTGGGTGGTGAGCAGTTCTTC.

V usage is TRBV18 and J usage is TRBJ1-3; TRBD1 might be the D (6 bases). CDR1 is KGHSH, CDR2 LQKENI, per germline. This CDR3 contains 16 residues. V lost 0 bases, J lost 0 bases, and 9 bases lay in between. In DNA, the CDR3 is TGTGCCAGCTCACCACCCGGGGGGCACTCTGGAAACACCATATATTTT. This translates into CASSPPGGHSGNTIYF.

This sequence joins TRBV4-2 and TRBJ2-3; D is perhaps TRBD2 (7 bases). Germline-derived CDR1 and CDR2 are LGHNA and YNFKEQ. The CDR3 length is 17 residues. Trimming cost V 0 bases and J 2 bases, with 15 bases left between them. As DNA, the CDR3 is TGTGCCAGCAGCCAAGATGTGGGGGGGGCTAACACAGATACGCAGTATTTT. Its translation is CASSQDVGGANTDTQYF.

V is TRBV4-2 and J is TRBJ1-6; TRBD1 is a possible D gene (6 bases). Trimming removed 0 bases at V and 1 base at J, with 13 bases between. Germline assignment: CDR1 LGHNA and CDR2 YNFKEQ. The CDR3 runs 18 residues. CDR3 sequence: CASSQELQGASYNSPLHF. The CDR3, as DNA: TGTGCCAGCAGCCAAGAGCTACAGGGAGCGTCCTATAATTCACCCCTCCACTTT.

The genes are TRBV12-5 and TRBJ2-1; D may be TRBD1 (6 bases). The CDR3 length is 15 residues. V was pared by 6 bases and J by 1 base, with 13 bases between. The germline gives CDR1 LGHNT, CDR2 FRNRAP. The CDR3 region has the DNA TGTGCTAGTGGCCTAGACAGGAAGTCCTACAATGAGCAGTTCTTC. This gives the protein CASGLDRKSYNEQFF.

The chain recombines TRBV3-1 (or the pseudogene TRBV3-2) with TRBJ2-7; TRBD2 agrees at 8 bases. This CDR3 spans 14 amino acids. With 4 bases clipped from V and 7 bases from J, the junction kept 9 bases outside the gene matches. Looked up from germline, CDR1 is LGHDT and CDR2 is YNNKEL (reference sequence). CDR3 DNA: TGTGCCAGCAGCCCGAGGGCCTCGGGGGGGGAGCAGTACTTC. Translated: CASSPRASGGEQYF.

This chain connects TRBV30 to TRBJ1-5, with D unresolved. The CDR3 has 14 residues. Germline V CDR1 and CDR2: GTSNPN, SVGIG (reference sequence). V was shortened by 2 bases and J by 5 bases, with 13 bases between the two germline ends. CDR3: CAWSLDPPDQPQHF. The DNA of the CDR3 is TGTGCCTGGAGTCTGGACCCACCGGATCAGCCCCAGCATTTT.

The gene calls are TRBV6-1 and TRBJ2-3; a possible D gene is TRBD2 (7 bases). CDR1 and CDR2 from the germline V gene are MNHNS and SASEGT. V gave up 3 bases and J gave up 0 bases, with 13 bases separating them. This CDR3 has 16 residues. CDR3 sequence: CASSERGPASTDTQYF. The CDR3 DNA follows: TGTGCCAGCAGTGAGCGGGGGCCCGCTAGCACAGATACGCAGTATTTT.

The rearrangement joins TRBV15 to TRBJ1-5, with D possibly TRBD1 on 5 matching bases. The CDR3 contains 13 residues. The ends were cut back, 5 bases at V and 7 bases at J, with 12 bases in the middle. CDR1 and CDR2 (germline): LNHNV, YYDKDF (reference sequence). This chain's CDR3 is CATSEDRGQPQHF. The CDR3 DNA sequence: TGTGCCACCAGCGAAGACCGGGGGCAGCCCCAGCATTTT.

V usage is TRBV5-8 and J usage is TRBJ2-7; the D gene is possibly TRBD1 (6 bases). The CDR3 has 13 amino acids. Germline CDR1 SGHTS, CDR2 YDEGEE. Trimming took off 4 bases at V and 2 bases at J, with 10 bases between the two ends. The CDR3 sequence is CASSAGQTYEQYF. CDR3 DNA: TGTGCCAGCAGCGCAGGACAGACCTACGAGCAGTACTTC.

The chain employs TRBV3-1 (or the pseudogene TRBV3-2) and TRBJ1-1, with D unresolved. The V gene's germline CDR1 is LGHDT and CDR2 YNNKEL (reference sequence). V lost 1 base, J lost 3 bases, and 6 bases lay in between. The CDR3 is 13 amino acids. CDR3 DNA: TGTGCCAGCAGCCAAGTTACGGACACTGAAGCTTTCTTT. Translation: CASSQVTDTEAFF.

The chain is built from TRBV6-5 and TRBJ2-7, with D perhaps TRBD2 (6 bases). Between the trimmed V and J ends, which lost 3 bases and 3 bases, there was a span of 15 bases. The CDR3 is made up of 15 amino acids. Germline-derived CDR1 and CDR2 are MNHEY and SVGAGI. CDR3: CASSYTLGGSYEQYF. The CDR3 region has the DNA TGTGCCAGCAGTTATACCCTGGGGGGAAGCTACGAGCAGTACTTC.

CDR3 nucleotides: TGTGCCAGCCTTCCCCGTGTGGGTAAGGGTGGCTACACCTTC. Its translation: CASLPRVGKGGYTF. This chain joins TRBV5-8 and TRBJ1-2; unclear D gene. The ends were cut back, 7 bases at V and 7 bases at J, with 20 bases in the middle. The CDR3 covers 14 residues. Looked up from germline, CDR1 is SGHTS and CDR2 is YDEGEE.

The chain is built from TRBV10-3 and TRBJ1-4; D is perhaps TRBD1 (6 bases). V was shortened by 6 bases and J by 8 bases, with 13 bases between the two germline ends. Germline V gene data show CDR1 as ENHRY and CDR2 as SYGVKD. This CDR3 is 13 amino acids long. CDR3 sequence (DNA): TGTGCCATCAGGGGGGCAGTCAACGAAAAACTGTTTTTT. Its translation is CAIRGAVNEKLFF.

This clone was seen only once. The chain combines TRBV11-2 with TRBJ1-1, with unresolved D. The CDR3 has 14 residues. CDR1 is SGHAT and CDR2 is FQNNGV in the germline V gene. V was cut by 3 bases and J by 3 bases, with 11 bases left in between. Written as DNA, the CDR3 is TGTGCCAGCAGCTTCCAGGATCGGTACACTGAAGCTTTCTTT. Residues: CASSFQDRYTEAFF.

V usage is TRBV5-6 and J usage is TRBJ2-3; TRBD1 matches 9 bases. This CDR3 region has 15 residues. The trim removed 6 bases at V and 4 bases at J, leaving 9 bases unmatched. Germline V gene lookup returns CDR1 SGHDT and CDR2 YYEEEE. CDR3 coding DNA: TGTGCCAGCACCCTCGACAGGGGGGTGGCAGATACGCAGTATTTT. Translation gives CASTLDRGVADTQYF.